This is a list of T cell receptor beta chains from one sample in a study of cytomegalovirus exposure and HLA in healthy donors. Method: immunoSEQ multiplex PCR; TCRdb's copy keeps in-frame clones and lacks some. The table shows tens of thousands of clones, with roughly 94% occurring only once. Sequenced sample: PBMCs. The receptors stem from a woman under 30 in good health and CMV-seropositive. CDR3s include the opening cysteine and the closing phenylalanine or tryptophan. Each record gives: CDR3 DNA, CDR3 protein, CDR3 length, V gene, clone size, D gene, J gene. The D gene is left open where the match is weak. Size is stated for part of the rows, as once, few or many counts, or as a class when the clone is expanded.

CDR3 DNA: TGTGCCAGCTCGGACTTTTACAATGAGCAGTTCTTC
CDR3 protein: CASSDFYNEQFF
CDR3 length: 12
V gene: TRBV6-5
clone size: once
D gene: NA
J gene: TRBJ2-1

CDR3 DNA: TGTGCCAGCAGTGAAGGGGGCAGGGGAGTTGCAGATACGCAGTATTTT
CDR3 protein: CASSEGGRGVADTQYF
CDR3 length: 16
V gene: TRBV6-1
clone size: NA
D gene: NA
J gene: TRBJ2-3

CDR3 DNA: TGCAGCGTTGAATACGGGGGTCACACCATATATTTT
CDR3 protein: CSVEYGGHTIYF
CDR3 length: 12
V gene: TRBV29-1
clone size: NA
D gene: NA
J gene: TRBJ1-3

CDR3 DNA: TGCAGCGTTGAGTCGGGGTCTGGAAACACCATATATTTT
CDR3 protein: CSVESGSGNTIYF
CDR3 length: 13
V gene: TRBV29-1
clone size: NA
D gene: NA
J gene: TRBJ1-3

CDR3 DNA: TGTGCCATCAGTGGGGAGGGGATCTCTGAAGCTTTCTTT
CDR3 protein: CAISGEGISEAFF
CDR3 length: 13
V gene: TRBV10-3
clone size: NA
D gene: NA
J gene: TRBJ1-1

CDR3 DNA: TGTGCCAGCTCACCACCTTTCAGCGGTGAGCAGTTCTTC
CDR3 protein: CASSPPFSGEQFF
CDR3 length: 13
V gene: TRBV18
clone size: NA
D gene: NA
J gene: TRBJ2-1

CDR3 DNA: TGCGCCAGCAGGTCCGGGGACAGGGGTTTGGAGACCCAGTACTTC
CDR3 protein: CASRSGDRGLETQYF
CDR3 length: 15
V gene: TRBV4-1
clone size: NA
D gene: TRBD1
J gene: TRBJ2-5

CDR3 DNA: TGCGCCAGCTCCGTGCGGTGGGAGACCCAGTACTTC
CDR3 protein: CASSVRWETQYF
CDR3 length: 12
V gene: TRBV10-2
clone size: NA
D gene: NA
J gene: TRBJ2-5

CDR3 DNA: TGTGCCAGCAGTCTCATATGGACAGATGATGGCTACACCTTC
CDR3 protein: CASSLIWTDDGYTF
CDR3 length: 14
V gene: TRBV28
clone size: NA
D gene: NA
J gene: TRBJ1-2

CDR3 DNA: TGTGCCAGCAGTTACTCGGGACAGGGGGCAGGCACTGAAGCTTTCTTT
CDR3 protein: CASSYSGQGAGTEAFF
CDR3 length: 16
V gene: TRBV6-5
clone size: NA
D gene: TRBD1
J gene: TRBJ1-1

CDR3 DNA: TGCGCCAGCAGCCACATCGACGGCGGCTCTGGAAACACCATATATTTT
CDR3 protein: CASSHIDGGSGNTIYF
CDR3 length: 16
V gene: TRBV4-1
clone size: NA
D gene: NA
J gene: TRBJ1-3

CDR3 DNA: TGTGCCAGTAGTACAATGACAGGGGGCCCTAAAGAGACCCAGTACTTC
CDR3 protein: CASSTMTGGPKETQYF
CDR3 length: 16
V gene: TRBV19
clone size: once
D gene: TRBD1
J gene: TRBJ2-5

CDR3 DNA: TGTGCCAGCAGTGATGGAGCAAACTACGAGCAGTACTTC
CDR3 protein: CASSDGANYEQYF
CDR3 length: 13
V gene: TRBV6-1
clone size: NA
D gene: NA
J gene: TRBJ2-7

CDR3 DNA: TGCGCCAGCAGCCAAGATCAAGGACAGGGGGCACGCGAGCAGTACTTC
CDR3 protein: CASSQDQGQGAREQYF
CDR3 length: 16
V gene: TRBV4-3
clone size: NA
D gene: TRBD1
J gene: TRBJ2-7

CDR3 DNA: TGTGCCACCAGCAGAGGCGACAGCAATGGCTACACCTTC
CDR3 protein: CATSRGDSNGYTF
CDR3 length: 13
V gene: TRBV15
clone size: NA
D gene: NA
J gene: TRBJ1-2

CDR3 DNA: TGTGCCAGCAGCCCCCCCGGACCTCAAGGGGGCAATCAGCCCCAGCATTTT
CDR3 protein: CASSPPGPQGGNQPQHF
CDR3 length: 17
V gene: TRBV28
clone size: NA
D gene: NA
J gene: TRBJ1-5

CDR3 DNA: TGTGCCAGCAGTTATACGAGGGCCAGCGGGGGGGCAGAAAATGAGCAGTTCTTC
CDR3 protein: CASSYTRASGGAENEQFF
CDR3 length: 18
V gene: TRBV6-7
clone size: NA
D gene: TRBD2
J gene: TRBJ2-1

CDR3 DNA: TGTGCCTGGAGTGCTGGGATGGGGAGTCAGCCCCAGCATTTT
CDR3 protein: CAWSAGMGSQPQHF
CDR3 length: 14
V gene: TRBV30
clone size: NA
D gene: NA
J gene: TRBJ1-5

CDR3 DNA: TGTGCCAGCCGGTCGCAGGGGTTCAGCTATGGCTACACCTTC
CDR3 protein: CASRSQGFSYGYTF
CDR3 length: 14
V gene: TRBV2
clone size: NA
D gene: NA
J gene: TRBJ1-2

CDR3 DNA: TGCAGCGTGCTGACAGGCCGCCTGACTGAAGCTTTCTTT
CDR3 protein: CSVLTGRLTEAFF
CDR3 length: 13
V gene: TRBV29-1
clone size: NA
D gene: NA
J gene: TRBJ1-1

CDR3 DNA: TGTGCCTGGAGTGTAAGCAGGGTCCCCTACAATGAGCAGTTCTTC
CDR3 protein: CAWSVSRVPYNEQFF
CDR3 length: 15
V gene: TRBV30
clone size: NA
D gene: NA
J gene: TRBJ2-1

CDR3 DNA: TGTGCCAGTAGTCCGTCTCAGGGCAGGGTCACAGATACGCAGTATTTT
CDR3 protein: CASSPSQGRVTDTQYF
CDR3 length: 16
V gene: TRBV19
clone size: NA
D gene: NA
J gene: TRBJ2-3

CDR3 DNA: TGTGCCAGCAGGGGCTCCCGAGGCCTTAATAGGCCACCCCTCCACTTT
CDR3 protein: CASRGSRGLNRPPLHF
CDR3 length: 16
V gene: TRBV19
clone size: NA
D gene: NA
J gene: TRBJ1-6

CDR3 DNA: TGCGCCAGCAGCCCGCGTACATATCGGGATGAAAAACTGTTTTTT
CDR3 protein: CASSPRTYRDEKLFF
CDR3 length: 15
V gene: TRBV4-3
clone size: once
D gene: NA
J gene: TRBJ1-4

CDR3 DNA: TGTGCCAGCAGTCGGGACAGGTCCGGCAATCAGCCCCAGCATTTT
CDR3 protein: CASSRDRSGNQPQHF
CDR3 length: 15
V gene: TRBV2
clone size: once
D gene: TRBD1
J gene: TRBJ1-5

CDR3 DNA: TGTGCCAGCAGCTTGTTAGCGGGGGCCTACGAGCAGTACTTC
CDR3 protein: CASSLLAGAYEQYF
CDR3 length: 14
V gene: TRBV5-5
clone size: NA
D gene: TRBD2
J gene: TRBJ2-7

CDR3 DNA: TGTGCCATCAGTGGACAGGGGAATAGCAATCAGCCCCAGCATTTT
CDR3 protein: CAISGQGNSNQPQHF
CDR3 length: 15
V gene: TRBV10-3
clone size: NA
D gene: TRBD1
J gene: TRBJ1-5

CDR3 DNA: TGTGCCACCGACCCGAATCCCGGACAGCACTATGGCTACACCTTC
CDR3 protein: CATDPNPGQHYGYTF
CDR3 length: 15
V gene: TRBV28
clone size: NA
D gene: NA
J gene: TRBJ1-2

CDR3 DNA: TGTGCCAGCAGTGAATGGGCGGGGGGCAAGTACTTC
CDR3 protein: CASSEWAGGKYF
CDR3 length: 12
V gene: TRBV6-1
clone size: NA
D gene: TRBD2
J gene: TRBJ2-7

CDR3 DNA: TGTGCCAGCTCACCGGCGGGGGCGGGTGAGACCCAGTACTTC
CDR3 protein: CASSPAGAGETQYF
CDR3 length: 14
V gene: TRBV18
clone size: NA
D gene: NA
J gene: TRBJ2-5

CDR3 DNA: TGTGCCAGCAGTGATCGGGACAACCAGCAGCCCCAGCATTTT
CDR3 protein: CASSDRDNQQPQHF
CDR3 length: 14
V gene: TRBV6-1
clone size: once
D gene: NA
J gene: TRBJ1-5

CDR3 DNA: TGTGCCAGCAGCCCAGGTGGGGGGGCGAGTTACTATGGCTACACCTTC
CDR3 protein: CASSPGGGASYYGYTF
CDR3 length: 16
V gene: TRBV5-4
clone size: NA
D gene: NA
J gene: TRBJ1-2

CDR3 DNA: TGCAGCGCCGGGGCAGGGAGGTTGGAAGGCACTGAAGCTTTCTTT
CDR3 protein: CSAGAGRLEGTEAFF
CDR3 length: 15
V gene: TRBV29-1
clone size: once
D gene: NA
J gene: TRBJ1-1

CDR3 DNA: TGTGCCAGCAGCCAAGAGCAGGGGCTCTCCTCTGGAAACACCATATATTTT
CDR3 protein: CASSQEQGLSSGNTIYF
CDR3 length: 17
V gene: TRBV5-4
clone size: NA
D gene: NA
J gene: TRBJ1-3

CDR3 DNA: TGTGCCAGCAGCTCCGGGACAGGGCTCTACGAGCAGTACTTC
CDR3 protein: CASSSGTGLYEQYF
CDR3 length: 14
V gene: TRBV5-6
clone size: NA
D gene: TRBD1
J gene: TRBJ2-7

CDR3 DNA: TGTGCCAGCAGCCGGGACAGCGAAAGATATAATGAAAAACTGTTTTTT
CDR3 protein: CASSRDSERYNEKLFF
CDR3 length: 16
V gene: TRBV11-2
clone size: few
D gene: TRBD1
J gene: TRBJ1-4

CDR3 DNA: TGTGCCAGCAGTTCCGGTTCCTACGAGCAGTACTTC
CDR3 protein: CASSSGSYEQYF
CDR3 length: 12
V gene: TRBV27
clone size: NA
D gene: NA
J gene: TRBJ2-7

CDR3 DNA: TGTGCCACACCTGGGGGGACCGGGGAGCTGTTTTTT
CDR3 protein: CATPGGTGELFF
CDR3 length: 12
V gene: TRBV7-8
clone size: NA
D gene: NA
J gene: TRBJ2-2

CDR3 DNA: TGTGCCAGCGGAGACCGAGGGAGCACCGGGGAGCTGTTTTTT
CDR3 protein: CASGDRGSTGELFF
CDR3 length: 14
V gene: TRBV28
clone size: NA
D gene: NA
J gene: TRBJ2-2

CDR3 DNA: TGTGCCAGCAACTACGTCGGGGGGAAGGACAACACCATATATTTT
CDR3 protein: CASNYVGGKDNTIYF
CDR3 length: 15
V gene: TRBV19
clone size: NA
D gene: NA
J gene: TRBJ1-3

CDR3 DNA: TGTGCCAGCAGTTTAGCGGGGGGAACCACCGGGGAGCTGTTTTTT
CDR3 protein: CASSLAGGTTGELFF
CDR3 length: 15
V gene: TRBV28
clone size: NA
D gene: TRBD2
J gene: TRBJ2-2

CDR3 DNA: TGTGCCAGCAGCCGGAGGACGGATAACTATGGCTACACCTTC
CDR3 protein: CASSRRTDNYGYTF
CDR3 length: 14
V gene: TRBV7-2
clone size: once
D gene: NA
J gene: TRBJ1-2

CDR3 DNA: TGTGCCAGCAGTGGAAGGGGTTGGATAAAAAGCTACACCTTC
CDR3 protein: CASSGRGWIKSYTF
CDR3 length: 14
V gene: TRBV6-1
clone size: NA
D gene: NA
J gene: TRBJ1-2

CDR3 DNA: TGTGCCAGTAGTATGAATAGCGTCTCCTACAATGAGCAGTTCTTC
CDR3 protein: CASSMNSVSYNEQFF
CDR3 length: 15
V gene: TRBV19
clone size: NA
D gene: NA
J gene: TRBJ2-1

CDR3 DNA: TGTGCCAGCAGCTTAGTTTCTCGGCCGGGTGAAGCTTTCTTT
CDR3 protein: CASSLVSRPGEAFF
CDR3 length: 14
V gene: TRBV7-6
clone size: NA
D gene: NA
J gene: TRBJ1-1

CDR3 DNA: TGTGCCAGCAGTGGGACAATGGGGGGAGGTCTCTCCTACGAGCAGTACTTC
CDR3 protein: CASSGTMGGGLSYEQYF
CDR3 length: 17
V gene: TRBV6-1
clone size: NA
D gene: NA
J gene: TRBJ2-7